The 5 T cell receptor beta chains below all came from one sample that was sequenced in a study of blood T cell repertoires in COVID-19. Data came from immunoSEQ multiplex PCR; TCRdb stores just in-frame clones and leaves some out. Of about 470,000 clones in the sample, about nine tenths were seen once. Sequences were obtained from PBMCs or T cells enriched from blood (not recorded which). Receptor source: a woman under 30 who had recovered from COVID-19.

DNA for the CDR3: TGTGCCAGCAGCTCGCCCACAGTGAACACTGAAGCTTTCTTT. Its translation: CASSSPTVNTEAFF. The chain uses TRBV5-4 and TRBJ1-1; D is ambiguous. V was pared by 3 bases and J by 0 bases, with 9 bases between. The length of the CDR3 is 14 residues. The germline gives CDR1 SGHNT, CDR2 YYREEE (reference sequence).

The chain uses TRBV19 and TRBJ2-7; D is ambiguous. The CDR3 loop spans 16 amino acids. Per germline, CDR1 LNHDA and CDR2 SQIVND (reference sequence). Trimming removed 3 bases from V and 1 base from J, with 16 bases in between. CDR3 coding DNA: TGTGCCAGTAGTATTGCGAGTTCTGAGGTTTCCTACGAGCAGTACTTC. Translating it yields CASSIASSEVSYEQYF.

For this clone: This may come from a read error, since a much larger clone is one base off. V usage is TRBV10-3 and J usage is TRBJ2-3; 7 bases match TRBD1. This CDR3 comprises 11 residues. Germline assignment: CDR1 ENHRY and CDR2 SYGVKD. Unmatched junction bases numbered 0, after V lost 8 bases and J lost 4 bases. CDR3 nucleotide sequence: TGTGCCATCCAGGGGGCAGATACGCAGTATTTT. Residues: CAIQGADTQYF.

The rearrangement links TRBV7-9 to TRBJ1-2; the match to TRBD1 covers 7 bases. CDR1 SEHNR and CDR2 FQNEAQ come from the germline V gene (reference sequence). This CDR3 has 13 amino acids. Trimming cost V 3 bases and J 5 bases; bases outside gene matches: 3. This CDR3 reads CASSFAGGYGYTF. Here the CDR3 DNA reads TGTGCCAGCAGCTTCGCAGGGGGGTATGGCTACACCTTC.

The genes are TRBV5-4 and TRBJ1-5; no clear D gene. The length of the CDR3 is 14 residues. V lost 2 bases and J 7 bases, leaving 13 bases between the germline ends. Germline V CDR1 and CDR2: SGHNT, YYREEE (reference sequence). The CDR3 loop is CASSLEGVDQPQHF. DNA for the CDR3: TGTGCCAGCAGCTTAGAGGGAGTTGACCAGCCCCAGCATTTT.